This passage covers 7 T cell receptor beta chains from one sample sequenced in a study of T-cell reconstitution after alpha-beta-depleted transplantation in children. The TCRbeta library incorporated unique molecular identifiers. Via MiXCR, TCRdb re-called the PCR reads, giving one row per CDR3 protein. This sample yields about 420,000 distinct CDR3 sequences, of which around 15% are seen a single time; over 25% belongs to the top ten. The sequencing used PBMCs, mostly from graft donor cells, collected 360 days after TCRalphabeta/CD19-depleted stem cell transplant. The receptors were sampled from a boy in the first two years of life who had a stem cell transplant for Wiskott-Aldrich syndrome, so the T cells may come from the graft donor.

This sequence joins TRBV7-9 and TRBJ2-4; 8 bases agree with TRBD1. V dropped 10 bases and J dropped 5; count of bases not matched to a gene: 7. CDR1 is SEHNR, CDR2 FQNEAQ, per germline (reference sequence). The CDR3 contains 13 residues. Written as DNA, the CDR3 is TGTGCCACCACGGTGGGACAGGAAAACATTCAGTACTTC. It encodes CATTVGQENIQYF.

The CDR3 DNA sequence: TGCAGTGCTCCCCCGGCAGGGATCTCCAATTCACCCCTCCACTTT. This sequence encodes CSAPPAGISNSPLHF. This chain joins TRBV20-1 and TRBJ1-6, with D tentatively TRBD1 (5 bases). This CDR3 comprises 15 residues. V was shortened by 5 bases and J by 7 bases, with 18 bases between the two germline ends. Germline V gene sequence: CDR1 DFQATT, CDR2 SNEGSKA (reference sequence).

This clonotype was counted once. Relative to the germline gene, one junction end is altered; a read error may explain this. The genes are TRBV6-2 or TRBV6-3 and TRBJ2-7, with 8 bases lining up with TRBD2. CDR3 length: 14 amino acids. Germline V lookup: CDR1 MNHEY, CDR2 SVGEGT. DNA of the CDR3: TGTGCCAGCACCCCAACTAGCGGATTCTACGAGCAGTGCTTC. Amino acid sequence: CASTPTSGFYEQCF.

The CDR3 DNA reads as TGTGCCAGCAGCTTCACTAACAACAATGAGCAGTTCTTC. This sequence encodes CASSFTNNNEQFF. The chain links TRBV7-9 to TRBJ2-1; no firm D call. Per germline, CDR1 SEHNR and CDR2 FQNEAQ (reference sequence). The V end lost 3 bases, the J end lost 5 bases, and 8 bases lay between the germline ends. There are 13 residues in the CDR3.

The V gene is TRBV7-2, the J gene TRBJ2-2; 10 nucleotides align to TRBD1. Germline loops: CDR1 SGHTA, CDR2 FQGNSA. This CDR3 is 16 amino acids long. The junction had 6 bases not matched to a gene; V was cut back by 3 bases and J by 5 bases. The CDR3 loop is CASSLTGGWGTGELFF. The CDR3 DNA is TGTGCCAGCAGCTTGACAGGGGGCTGGGGTACCGGGGAGCTGTTTTTT.

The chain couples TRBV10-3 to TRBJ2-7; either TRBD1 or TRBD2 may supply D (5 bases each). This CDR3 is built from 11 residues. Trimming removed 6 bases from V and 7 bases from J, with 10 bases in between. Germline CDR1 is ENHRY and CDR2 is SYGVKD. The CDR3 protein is CAIRGEMEQYF. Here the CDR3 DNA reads TGTGCCATCAGGGGGGAAATGGAGCAGTACTTC.

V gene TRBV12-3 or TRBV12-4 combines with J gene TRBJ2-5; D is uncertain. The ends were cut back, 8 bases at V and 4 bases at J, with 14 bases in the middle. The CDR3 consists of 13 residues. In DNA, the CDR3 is TGTGCCAGCCTACAGCAGGATGGAGAGACCCAGTACTTC. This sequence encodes CASLQQDGETQYF.